The clone carrying this TCR beta chain has a count of ten or more. The presence of a unique molecular identifier marked each TCR cDNA molecule. A single record per CDR3 protein comes from TCRdb applying MiXCR to the 5' RACE reads. The repertoire consists of 40,000 to 45,000 distinct CDR3 sequences, with approximately 7% occurring once and the leading ten covering around 43%. The data were taken from a study of spatial heterogeneity in lung cancer. Time point noted: sample taken at primary tumor resection. Unsorted whole RNA samples from tumor, nontumor lung or frozen PBMC were sequenced. The CDR3 sequence is 15 residues long. Looked up from germline, CDR1 is SGHTA and CDR2 is FQGNSA. The germline V and J ends were trimmed by 1 base and 4 bases, with 13 bases remaining between them.

Sequencing was performed on PBMCs, taken at surgery. This TCR was sampled from a female donor with early-stage non-small cell lung cancer. V gene TRBV7-2 combines with J gene TRBJ2-5; D might be TRBD1 or TRBD2, each matching 5 bases. The CDR3 is CASSLETGRRETQYF. Here the CDR3 DNA reads TGTGCCAGCAGCTTAGAGACGGGGCGTAGAGAGACCCAGTACTTC.